These 15 T cell receptor beta chains originate from one sample sequenced in a study of type 1 regulatory T cells. TCRdb re-analysed the reads in MiXCR, keeping a single row per CDR3 protein. This sample has 15,000 to 20,000 distinct CDR3 sequences, with around 9.6% found just once. The specimen was CD4+ T cells, either the whole sample or a sorted fraction (not recorded which). The receptors derive from a human donor in good health.

The chain combines TRBV5-1 with TRBJ2-5; D gene uncertain. Germline loops: CDR1 SGHRS, CDR2 YFSETQ. CDR3 length: 13 amino acids. V lost 9 bases to trimming and J lost 1 base, with 13 bases between them. The chain's CDR3 is CATTMTGQETQYF. The CDR3 DNA is TGCGCCACTACGATGACTGGCCAAGAGACCCAGTACTTC. The variable domain in full, with the rest retrieved from reference TRBV5-1 and TRBJ2-5, is KAGVTQTPRYLIKTRGQQVTLSCSPISGHRSVSWYQQTPGQGLQFLFEYFSETQRNKGNFPGRFSGRQFSNSRSEMNVSTLELGDSALYLCATTMTGQETQYFGPGTRLLVL.

This clonotype is labeled medium-sized. V is TRBV14 and J is TRBJ2-7, with D unresolved. The germline V gene encodes CDR1 SGHDN and CDR2 FVKESK. The CDR3 is made up of 13 amino acids. With 1 base removed from V and 6 bases from J, the gap between germline ends came to 10 bases. The CDR3 protein is CASSQVQVLEQYF. CDR3 in DNA: TGTGCCAGCAGCCAAGTGCAGGTACTCGAGCAGTACTTC. Full variable domain (rest looked up from reference TRBV14 and TRBJ2-7): EAGVTQFPSHSVIEKGQTVTLRCDPISGHDNLYWYRRVMGKEIKFLLHFVKESKQDESGMPNNRFLAERTGGTYSTLKVQPAELEDSGVYFCASSQVQVLEQYFGPGTRLTVT.

Worth noting for this clonotype: With a much larger clone just one base away, this may be a read error. This chain joins TRBV10-3 and TRBJ2-1; D unclear. The CDR3 loop spans 11 amino acids. Germline values: CDR1 ENHRY, CDR2 SYGVKD. CDR3 region: CAIKASNGQFF. In DNA form, the CDR3 reads TGTGCCATCAAGGCGTCGAATGGGCAGTTCTTC.

This clonotype showed up many times. V usage is TRBV19 and J usage is TRBJ1-1; TRBD1 aligns across 9 bases. The CDR3 is made up of 16 amino acids. In germline, CDR1 is LNHDA, CDR2 SQIVND (reference sequence). V was clipped by 3 bases and J by 0 bases; unmatched bases: 5. In nucleotides, the CDR3 is TGTGCCAGTAGTATCATGGGACAGGGCTTGAACACTGAAGCTTTCTTT. It codes for CASSIMGQGLNTEAFF.

Worth noting for this clonotype: With a much larger clone just one base away, this may be a read error. The chain recombines TRBV5-5 with TRBJ1-3; D is unresolved. Germline-derived CDR1 and CDR2 are SGHKS and YYEKEE (reference sequence). This CDR3 is built from 14 residues. CDR3 protein: CASSRTETGNTIHF. For the CDR3, the DNA is TGTGCCAGCAGCCGCACAGAAACTGGAAACACCATACATTTT.

This clonotype was recorded at least ten times. The gene calls are TRBV20-1 and TRBJ1-5; D remains ambiguous. V gave up 3 bases and J gave up 4 bases, with 7 bases separating them. In germline, CDR1 is DFQATT, CDR2 SNEGSKA (reference sequence). The CDR3 is made up of 12 amino acids. The chain's CDR3 is CSARAPNQPQHF. The CDR3 DNA follows: TGCAGTGCTAGGGCACCTAATCAGCCCCAGCATTTT.

This clonotype was seen ten or more times. The chain is built from TRBV12-3 or TRBV12-4 and TRBJ2-5; D tentatively reads TRBD1 or TRBD2 (6 bases each). The V end lost 4 bases, the J end lost 5 bases, and 20 bases lay between the germline ends. The CDR3 spans 16 residues. CDR3 sequence (DNA): TGTGCCAGCAGTTCACGAATGGGGGCCGGGAGCGAGACCCAGTACTTC. Its protein is CASSSRMGAGSETQYF.

This clonotype was detected ten times or more. The rearrangement joins TRBV11-1 to TRBJ2-1; D is perhaps TRBD1 or TRBD2 (5 bases each). The V and J ends lost 9 bases and 0 bases respectively, with 15 bases between them. This CDR3 region has 15 residues. Germline CDR1 is SGHAT and CDR2 is FQDESV (reference sequence). CDR3 sequence (DNA): TGTGCCAGGAGGGGCCGAGGGAACTCCTACAATGAGCAGTTCTTC. It codes for CARRGRGNSYNEQFF.

Many counts were recorded for this clonotype. DNA for the CDR3: TGTGCCAGCAGCCCCCGACGGGTGTTGTACAATGAGCAGTTCTTC. Translation: CASSPRRVLYNEQFF. V is TRBV9 and J is TRBJ2-1, with D uncertain. CDR1 is SGDLS and CDR2 is YYNGEE in the germline V gene. Trimming took 4 bases from V and 4 from J, leaving 15 bases between them. The CDR3 is 15 amino acids.

The sample holds a few counts of this clonotype. A much larger clone differs from this one at a single base, so this may be a read error. Written as DNA, the CDR3 is TGCGGCGCCCGAGGCACCGGGGAGCTGTTTTTT. Translated: CGARGTGELFF. The chain combines TRBV29-1 with TRBJ2-2; D is unclear. Germline V gene sequence: CDR1 SQVTM, CDR2 ANQGSEA. CDR3 length equals 11 residues.

A note on this clonotype: A clone one base away is much larger, so this may be a read error. The rearrangement uses TRBV20-1 and TRBJ2-6; perhaps D is TRBD1 or TRBD2 (5 bases each). CDR3 length equals 14 residues. Per germline, CDR1 DFQATT and CDR2 SNEGSKA (reference sequence). The CDR3 bases are TGCAGTGCTAGTTCCTTCTCTGGGGGCAACGTCCTGACTTTC. Translation: CSASSFSGGNVLTF.

This clonotype was counted ten times or more. This sequence joins TRBV29-1 and TRBJ2-7, with a weak D call TRBD1 (5 bases). Deletions cut 4 bases from V and 6 bases from J, with 10 bases between. This CDR3 is 11 amino acids long. From germline, CDR1 is SQVTM and CDR2 ANQGSEA. The CDR3 sequence is CSVGDSREQYF. CDR3 nucleotides: TGCAGCGTTGGTGACAGTCGCGAGCAGTACTTC.

This clonotype has a count of ten or more. V usage is TRBV25-1 and J usage is TRBJ2-7; tentatively, D is TRBD2 (5 bases). V was cut by 5 bases and J by 0 bases, with 11 bases left in between. This CDR3 spans 14 amino acids. Germline V gene lookup returns CDR1 MGHDK and CDR2 SYGVNS. The CDR3 loop is CASSPGLSSYEQYF. The CDR3 nucleotides read TGTGCCAGCAGTCCCGGACTGAGCTCCTACGAGCAGTACTTC.

This clonotype was seen repeatedly, ten times or more. V is TRBV20-1 and J is TRBJ2-3, with D unclear. The V gene lost 2 bases and the J gene lost 1 base, with 7 bases spanning the gap. CDR3 length: 13 amino acids. Germline V gene lookup returns CDR1 DFQATT and CDR2 SNEGSKA (reference sequence). The CDR3: CSARRLGTDTQYF. In nucleotides, the CDR3 is TGCAGTGCTAGAAGACTTGGCACAGATACGCAGTATTTT.

This clonotype has ten or more counts. The J gene is TRBJ2-2, the V gene TRBV30; D call uncertain. From germline, CDR1 is GTSNPN and CDR2 SVGIG (reference sequence). V was trimmed by 0 bases and J by 3 bases, leaving 8 bases between them. The CDR3 extends over 14 amino acids. The CDR3 sequence: CAWSVSLDTGELFF. In DNA form, the CDR3 reads TGTGCCTGGAGTGTAAGTCTAGACACCGGGGAGCTGTTTTTT.